The next 10 T cell receptor beta chains were all read from a single sample in a study of CD8+CD57+ T cells in acquired aplastic anemia. Researchers used genomic DNA as the template to profile TCR beta VDJ and CDR3. TCRdb used MiXCR to reprocess the reads, holding one entry per CDR3 protein. This sample has 400,000 to 450,000 distinct CDR3 sequences, with 65% to 80% found just once. Sequencing input: sorted CD4+, CD8+, or CD8+CD57+ T cells (not recorded which) from PBMCs. The receptors were sampled from a human donor in good health, serving as a control.

This clonotype appeared a single time. Germline is not matched at one junction end, which may reflect a read error. The gene calls are TRBV5-1 and TRBJ2-1, with TRBD1 matching over 10 bases. Germline CDR1 reads SGHRS; CDR2 reads YFSETQ. CDR3 length: 17 residues. In nucleotides, the CDR3 is TGTGCCAGCAGCTTGGAGGGACAGGGGAGGGGCTACAATGAGCAGTTCTTC. Translated, it gives CASSLEGQGRGYNEQFF.

The CDR3 sequence: CASSPGTGQADTQYF. The CDR3 DNA follows: TGTGCCAGCAGCCCTGGGACAGGGCAGGCAGATACGCAGTATTTT. The chain employs TRBV7-2 and TRBJ2-3, with 9 positions matching TRBD1. Looked up from germline, CDR1 is SGHTA and CDR2 is FQGNSA. The CDR3 covers 15 residues. V dropped 5 bases and J dropped 4; count of bases not matched to a gene: 7.

Of note for this clonotype: The junction departs from germline at one end; a sequencing error may be responsible. The chain combines TRBV7-2 with TRBJ2-1; TRBD1 might be the D (5 bases). Per the germline V gene, CDR1 is SGHTA and CDR2 is FQGNSA. CDR3 length: 12 amino acids. CDR3 DNA sequence: TGTGCCAGCAGCTTACAGGGCTATGAGCAGTCCTTC. Translation gives CASSLQGYEQSF. The whole variable domain, remainder taken from reference TRBV7-2 and TRBJ2-1, is GAGVSQSPSNKVTEKGKDVELRCDPISGHTALYWYRQSLGQGLEFLIYFQGNSAPDKSGLPSDRFSAERTGGSVSTLTIQRTQQEDSAVYLCASSLQGYEQSFGPGTRLTVL.

This clonotype was detected once. One junction end does not reproduce the germline sequence, and a read error may be involved. The V gene is TRBV20-1, the J gene TRBJ1-2; D is unresolved. The CDR3 covers 11 residues. Germline V gene data show CDR1 as DFQATT and CDR2 as SNEGSKA (reference sequence). CDR3 region: CSAITTNSEAF. CDR3 DNA sequence: TGCAGTGCTATCACAACGAACAGCGAAGCCTTC.

V gene TRBV7-2 combines with J gene TRBJ2-7; 8 bases match TRBD1. The length of the CDR3 is 15 residues. CDR1 is SGHTA, CDR2 FQGNSA, per germline. V dropped 5 bases and J dropped 13; count of bases not matched to a gene: 19. CDR3 sequence reads: CASSPRDRNEKLFYF. For the CDR3, the DNA is TGTGCCAGCAGCCCAAGGGACAGGAATGAAAAACTGTTTTACTTC. Full variable domain (missing parts from reference TRBV7-2 and TRBJ2-7): GAGVSQSPSNKVTEKGKDVELRCDPISGHTALYWYRQSLGQGLEFLIYFQGNSAPDKSGLPSDRFSAERTGGSVSTLTIQRTQQEDSAVYLCASSPRDRNEKLFYFGPGTRLTVT.

The chain joins TRBV7-2 to TRBJ2-2; possible D gene TRBD2, 6 bases. Trimming removed 5 bases at V and 15 bases at J, with 25 bases between. The length of the CDR3 is 15 residues. CDR1 is SGHTA, CDR2 FQGNSA, per germline. The CDR3 DNA reads as TGTGCCAGCAGCAGGAAGGGCGGGATCCCCGGGGACGTGTTTTTT. Translation gives CASSRKGGIPGDVFF.

This chain joins TRBV4-3 and TRBJ2-7; D is possibly TRBD1 or TRBD2 (6 bases each). CDR1 LGHNA and CDR2 YSLEER come from the germline V gene. CDR3 length equals 14 residues. The V and J ends lost 4 bases and 7 bases respectively, with 17 bases between them. CDR3 protein: CASSRIGGSGEQYF. As DNA, the CDR3 is TGCGCCAGCAGCCGCATAGGGGGGTCCGGGGAGCAGTACTTC.

In the case of this clonotype: Compared with germline, one end of the junction differs, possibly owing to a read error. This chain joins TRBV7-2 and TRBJ2-3, with D tentatively TRBD1 (6 bases). There are 12 residues in the CDR3. Looked up from germline, CDR1 is SGHTA and CDR2 is FQGNSA. This CDR3 is CASSPATGIDYF. The DNA for the CDR3 is TGTGCCAGCAGCCCGGCGACAGGTATCGACTACTTT.

The chain joins TRBV12-3 or TRBV12-4 to TRBJ2-1, with D uncertain. The CDR3 has 12 residues. V shed 4 bases and J shed 8 bases, with 9 bases lying between them. The CDR3 DNA follows: TGTGCCAGCAGTTCCCGAATCGATGAGCAGTTCTTC. Translation: CASSSRIDEQFF.

This clonotype was seen ten or more times. This chain links TRBV29-1 with TRBJ1-2, with unresolved D. Trimming pared 0 bases from V and 2 bases from J, leaving 10 bases between. The CDR3 totals 14 residues. The germline V gene encodes CDR1 SQVTM and CDR2 ANQGSEA. DNA of the CDR3: TGCAGCGTTGAAGATAGTCGCCGAAACTATGGCTACACCTTC. This encodes CSVEDSRRNYGYTF. The full variable domain, completed using reference TRBV29-1 and TRBJ1-2, is SAVISQKPSRDICQRGTSLTIQCQVDSQVTMMFWYRQQPGQSLTLIATANQGSEATYESGFVIDKFPISRPNLTFSTLTVSNMSPEDSSIYLCSVEDSRRNYGYTFGSGTRLTVV.